A selection of T cell receptor beta chains follows, all from one sample in a study of CD8 T cells in ankylosing spondylitis. Each CDR3 protein gets one entry after TCRdb re-called the 5' RACE reads with MiXCR. The sample shows 700,000 to 850,000 distinct CDR3 sequences, 10% to 15% of them seen only once. Sequencing was carried out using blood, either unsorted or a sorted T cell fraction (not recorded which). These receptors were obtained from a male donor with ankylosing spondylitis. Each CDR3 is given with its conserved first and last residue. A D gene is named only where the DNA matches it firmly. Size values are once, few and many counts, or a class for expanded clones, and some rows have none.

D	length	size	V	J	CDR3	DNA
TRBD1	16	many	TRBV10-3	TRBJ2-2	CAIGNRDRGNTGELFF	TGTGCCATCGGCAACCGGGACAGGGGCAACACCGGGGAGCTGTTTTTT
.	12	.	TRBV20-1	TRBJ2-1	CSAKIPWGEQFF	TGCAGTGCTAAGATCCCCTGGGGTGAGCAGTTCTTC
.	12	.	TRBV29-1	TRBJ1-2	CSVESAADGYTF	TGCAGCGTTGAAAGCGCCGCGGATGGCTACACCTTC
.	14	.	TRBV6-2/TRBV6-3	TRBJ2-1	CASSYSRGSNEQFF	TGTGCCAGCAGTTACTCGAGGGGGAGTAATGAGCAGTTCTTC
TRBD1	15	.	TRBV2	TRBJ2-7	CASRLNRGPAYEQYF	TGTGCCAGCAGATTAAACAGGGGGCCGGCCTACGAGCAGTACTTC
.	15	.	TRBV7-9	TRBJ2-7	CASSLNPTGSYEQYF	TGTGCCAGCAGCTTAAACCCCACGGGATCCTACGAGCAGTACTTC
TRBD1	13	few	TRBV5-1	TRBJ2-7	CASSMGQNYEQYF	TGCGCCAGCAGCATGGGACAGAACTACGAGCAGTACTTC
.	13	.	TRBV10-3	TRBJ1-2	CAISVGPLYGYTF	TGTGCCATCAGTGTAGGCCCCCTCTATGGCTACACCTTC
TRBD2	15	.	TRBV20-1	TRBJ2-7	CSARDLAGSSYEQYF	TGCAGTGCTAGAGATCTAGCGGGCTCCTCCTACGAGCAGTACTTC
TRBD2	16	.	TRBV7-2	TRBJ2-1	CASSISLAGSYNEQFF	TGTGCCAGCAGCATCTCACTAGCGGGCTCCTACAATGAGCAGTTCTTC
.	12	.	TRBV6-4	TRBJ1-2	CASSDSGYGYTF	TGTGCCAGCAGTGACTCAGGCTATGGCTACACCTTC
TRBD1	14	few	TRBV6-4	TRBJ2-2	CASKGQSSPGELFF	TGTGCCAGCAAGGGACAGAGCTCCCCCGGGGAGCTGTTTTTT
.	11	few	TRBV10-3	TRBJ1-1	CAAGRESEAFF	TGTGCCGCCGGAAGGGAGTCTGAAGCTTTCTTT
TRBD1	14	many	TRBV20-1	TRBJ1-5	CSALPQGRDQPQHF	TGCAGTGCTTTACCACAGGGGAGAGACCAGCCCCAGCATTTT
TRBD1	14	.	TRBV5-4	TRBJ1-1	CASSPTGGRTEAFF	TGTGCCAGCAGCCCGACAGGGGGAAGAACTGAAGCTTTCTTT
TRBD1	17	.	TRBV5-1	TRBJ2-7	CASSLIIPQGRTYEQYF	TGCGCCAGCAGCTTAATTATTCCACAGGGGCGCACCTACGAGCAGTACTTC
.	15	.	TRBV18	TRBJ1-2	CASSRPGEPFYGYTF	TGTGCCAGCTCCCGACCGGGCGAGCCCTTCTATGGCTACACCTTC
.	16	.	TRBV25-1	TRBJ2-7	CASSELRGRMFHEQYF	TGTGCCAGCAGTGAGCTCCGGGGCCGGATGTTCCACGAGCAGTACTTC
TRBD1	15	few	TRBV5-5	TRBJ1-5	CASSSGTGVSQPQHF	TGTGCCAGCAGTTCCGGGACAGGGGTCAGTCAGCCCCAGCATTTT
.	14	many	TRBV7-2	TRBJ1-2	CASSFGSTGSGYTF	TGTGCCAGCAGCTTCGGGAGTACTGGTTCTGGCTACACCTTC
.	16	.	TRBV10-3	TRBJ2-2	CAISDSPLTYTGELFF	TGTGCCATCAGTGACTCCCCTCTGACGTACACCGGGGAGCTGTTTTTT
.	16	few	TRBV15	TRBJ2-7	CATSSGLRGSSYEQYF	TGTGCCACCAGCAGCGGGCTAAGGGGGAGCTCCTACGAGCAGTACTTC
.	13	.	TRBV10-3	TRBJ1-1	CATSGTVNTEAFF	TGTGCCACATCAGGGACCGTGAACACTGAAGCTTTCTTT
TRBD1	13	.	TRBV5-1	TRBJ2-1	CASRTTGGGEQFF	TGCGCCAGCAGAACGACAGGGGGCGGTGAGCAGTTCTTC
.	12	few	TRBV27	TRBJ2-5	CASSSLMGTQYF	TGTGCCAGCAGTTCCCTAATGGGGACCCAGTACTTC
.	13	once	TRBV7-3	TRBJ1-1	CASSSSSDTEAFF	TGTGCCAGCAGCTCTTCGTCGGACACTGAAGCTTTCTTT
.	13	.	TRBV10-1	TRBJ2-1	CASGGMAYNEQFF	TGCGCCAGCGGCGGGATGGCCTACAATGAGCAGTTCTTC
.	13	few	TRBV20-1	TRBJ2-3	CSADDRSTDTQYF	TGCAGTGCGGATGACAGATCCACAGATACGCAGTATTTT
.	14	few	TRBV5-4	TRBJ2-2	CASSSQVQAGELFF	TGTGCCAGCAGCTCCCAGGTCCAGGCCGGGGAGCTGTTTTTT
.	16	.	TRBV5-5	TRBJ2-2	CASSEGIGSNTGELFF	TGTGCCAGCAGCGAGGGAATCGGGTCGAACACCGGGGAGCTGTTTTTT
.	13	few	TRBV28	TRBJ1-1	CASSPGRLTEAFF	TGTGCCAGCAGCCCCGGTCGTCTCACTGAAGCTTTCTTT
.	14	.	TRBV20-1	TRBJ1-3	CSAISDSSGNTIYF	TGCAGTGCTATCTCGGACAGTTCTGGAAACACCATATATTTT
.	15	.	TRBV5-1	TRBJ1-6	CASSLAGPSNSPLHF	TGCGCCAGCAGCTTGGCCGGACCGTCGAATTCACCCCTCCACTTT
TRBD1	15	few	TRBV5-5	TRBJ1-1	CASSPGDRGGTEAFF	TGTGCCAGCAGCCCCGGGGACAGGGGGGGCACTGAAGCTTTCTTT
.	13	once	TRBV7-8	TRBJ1-1	CASHLTKNTEAFF	TGTGCCAGCCATTTGACGAAAAACACTGAAGCTTTCTTT
.	11	many	TRBV6-5	TRBJ2-1	CASTTLGEQFF	TGTGCCAGCACCACCCTTGGTGAGCAGTTCTTC
.	13	many	TRBV29-1	TRBJ1-4	CSATGRDNEKLFF	TGCAGCGCGACGGGACGGGATAATGAAAAACTGTTTTTT
.	14	.	TRBV7-2	TRBJ2-2	CASSLPPWTGELFF	TGTGCCAGCAGCCTACCCCCCTGGACCGGGGAGCTGTTTTTT
.	16	few	TRBV10-3	TRBJ2-6	CAISPDSSSGANVLTF	TGTGCCATCAGCCCAGACTCGAGCTCTGGGGCCAACGTCCTGACTTTC
TRBD1	16	many	TRBV29-1	TRBJ2-5	CSVEPSGTVVGETQYF	TGCAGCGTTGAACCCTCCGGGACAGTGGTAGGAGAGACCCAGTACTTC
.	16	.	TRBV7-9	TRBJ1-2	CASSFSSGNFNYGYTF	TGTGCCAGCAGCTTTTCAAGCGGTAATTTTAACTATGGCTACACCTTC
.	12	few	TRBV24-1	TRBJ2-6	CATSTGANVLTF	TGTGCCACCAGTACCGGGGCCAACGTCCTGACTTTC
.	11	many	TRBV20-1	TRBJ2-5	CSRGTLQTQYF	TGCAGTCGGGGAACACTGCAGACCCAGTACTTC
TRBD2	16	few	TRBV4-2	TRBJ2-1	CASSRKPGLATDEQFF	TGTGCCAGCAGCCGAAAACCGGGACTAGCGACGGATGAGCAGTTCTTC
.	17	.	TRBV4-2	TRBJ2-1	CASSQNLGTGERGEQFF	TGTGCCAGCAGCCAAAATCTCGGGACTGGAGAAAGAGGTGAGCAGTTCTTC
.	13	.	TRBV28	TRBJ1-1	CASSLFSVGQAFF	TGTGCCAGCAGTTTATTCAGCGTGGGTCAAGCTTTCTTT
TRBD1	15	few	TRBV18	TRBJ1-1	CASSQGDSGGTEAFF	TGTGCCAGCTCACAAGGGGACAGCGGTGGGACTGAAGCTTTCTTT
.	16	few	TRBV5-1	TRBJ2-7	CASRTWSSFQSYEQYF	TGCGCCAGCAGGACGTGGAGCAGTTTCCAGTCCTACGAGCAGTACTTC
.	16	.	TRBV5-1	TRBJ2-7	CASSLAVGSPPSEQYF	TGCGCCAGCAGCTTGGCCGTCGGGTCACCTCCTTCCGAGCAGTACTTC
TRBD1	18	few	TRBV2	TRBJ2-6	CASRSGQGVHTGANVLTF	TGTGCCAGCAGAAGTGGACAGGGGGTACACACTGGGGCCAACGTCCTGACTTTC
.	13	.	TRBV14	TRBJ2-3	CASTRRLADTQYF	TGTGCCAGCACCCGAAGACTAGCAGATACGCAGTATTTT
TRBD1	16	.	TRBV24-1	TRBJ1-2	CATSDAPGTGKDGYTF	TGTGCCACCAGTGATGCGCCCGGGACAGGGAAGGATGGCTACACCTTC
.	15	many	TRBV10-3	TRBJ1-2	CAINKRDGGTYGYTF	TGTGCCATTAACAAGCGGGACGGCGGGACCTATGGCTACACCTTC
TRBD1	14	few	TRBV7-9	TRBJ1-5	CASSATGGGQPQHF	TGTGCCAGCAGCGCCACAGGGGGCGGTCAGCCCCAGCATTTT
.	12	few	TRBV30	TRBJ1-2	CAWSEGASGYTF	TGTGCCTGGAGTGAAGGGGCGTCCGGCTACACCTTC